One sample yielded the 25 T cell receptor beta chains listed below, sequenced in a study of T cell repertoires in cytomegalovirus infection. TCRdb called the reads again in MiXCR, with one record for every CDR3 protein. The sample lists under 300,000 distinct CDR3 sequences; 9% to 15% were seen once. The sample consisted of PBMCs. The source of these receptors is a human donor in good health (CMV status not recorded). Some clones in this sample may be carry-over from other donors' samples.

This clonotype was detected ten times or more. The chain has TRBV27 and TRBJ1-5; perhaps TRBD1 as D (6 bases). V shed 5 bases and J shed 9 bases, with 14 bases lying between them. The V gene's germline CDR1 is MNHEY and CDR2 SMNVEV (reference sequence). The CDR3 length is 13 residues. The CDR3 here is CASSGGGVRPQHF. CDR3 in DNA: TGTGCCAGCAGTGGAGGGGGGGTACGGCCCCAGCATTTT.

This clonotype came up a few times. This chain connects TRBV19 to TRBJ1-5; no clear D. This CDR3 comprises 13 residues. CDR1 and CDR2 (germline): LNHDA, SQIVND (reference sequence). V shed 6 bases and J shed 5 bases, with 11 bases lying between them. The CDR3 sequence is CASSQSSDQPQHF. In DNA form, the CDR3 reads TGTGCCAGTAGCCAGTCATCCGATCAGCCCCAGCATTTT.

This clonotype occurred many times. The chain couples TRBV7-2 to TRBJ1-5; no reliable D call. The germline V gene has CDR1 SGHTA and CDR2 FQGNSA. V lost 5 bases, J lost 4 bases, and 9 bases lay in between. The CDR3 is 13 amino acids. The CDR3 region has the DNA TGTGCCAGCAGCGTTGGGTCTAATCAGCCCCAGCATTTT. Amino acid sequence: CASSVGSNQPQHF.

This clonotype was recorded many times. V and J are TRBV29-1 and TRBJ2-2; tentative D call: TRBD2 (6 bases). V shed 5 bases and J shed 5 bases, with 12 bases lying between them. The germline gives CDR1 SQVTM, CDR2 ANQGSEA. This CDR3 has 13 amino acids. The CDR3 DNA is TGCAGCGTTTCCGAGGCGGGAACCGGGGAGCTGTTTTTT. This gives the protein CSVSEAGTGELFF.

This clonotype has only a few counts. The V gene is TRBV10-3, the J gene TRBJ1-1; D might be TRBD1 (5 bases). With 2 bases removed from V and 1 base from J, the gap between germline ends came to 8 bases. Germline V CDR1 and CDR2: ENHRY, SYGVKD. The length of the CDR3 is 14 residues. The CDR3 nucleotides read TGTGCCATCAGTGAGGGAACAGGGAACACTGAAGCTTTCTTT. Encoded protein: CAISEGTGNTEAFF.

This chain connects TRBV25-1 to TRBJ1-2; 9 bases map to TRBD1. This CDR3 has 15 amino acids. Trimming took 0 bases from V and 8 from J; bases not matched to a gene: 7. Germline V lookup: CDR1 MGHDK, CDR2 SYGVNS. Here the CDR3 reads CASSEYRGQGDGYTF. CDR3 nucleotides: TGTGCCAGCAGTGAATATAGGGGACAGGGAGACGGCTACACCTTC.

This clonotype was counted ten times or more. V is TRBV28 and J is TRBJ1-5; D is unresolved. The CDR3 has 12 amino acids. Germline lookup yields CDR1 MDHEN and CDR2 SYDVKM. The V and J ends lost 6 bases and 8 bases respectively, with 11 bases between them. The CDR3 loop reads CASSRLKEPQHF. The CDR3 nucleotides read TGTGCCAGCAGCCGACTAAAGGAGCCCCAGCATTTT.

This clonotype was detected many times. The rearrangement links TRBV7-2 to TRBJ1-2; D gene unclear. Germline values: CDR1 SGHTA, CDR2 FQGNSA. V shed 3 bases and J shed 2 bases, with 7 bases lying between them. This CDR3 contains 13 residues. The CDR3 spells CASSFGVNYGYTF. CDR3 in DNA: TGTGCCAGCAGCTTTGGGGTCAACTATGGCTACACCTTC.

The chain has TRBV5-6 and TRBJ2-7; D may correspond to TRBD1 or TRBD2 (7 bases each). The V end lost 4 bases, the J end lost 0 bases, and 17 bases lay between the germline ends. The CDR3 covers 16 residues. Germline V gene data show CDR1 as SGHDT and CDR2 as YYEEEE. CDR3 residues: CASSLTGEGRSYEQYF. The CDR3 DNA sequence: TGTGCCAGCAGCCTAACAGGGGAGGGCCGCTCCTACGAGCAGTACTTC.

V is TRBV7-2 and J is TRBJ2-3, with TRBD2 matching 10 bases. This CDR3 has 15 residues. V gave up 3 bases and J gave up 5 bases; unmatched junction bases: 5. The germline gives CDR1 SGHTA, CDR2 FQGNSA. CDR3 protein: CASSFTSGMGDTQYF. The CDR3 DNA is TGTGCCAGCAGCTTTACTAGCGGGATGGGAGATACGCAGTATTTT.

The chain couples TRBV6-5 to TRBJ2-5; D gene ambiguous. The CDR3 is 17 amino acids. Trimming cost V 4 bases and J 1 base, with 19 bases left between them. Germline V gives CDR1 MNHEY, CDR2 SVGAGI. The CDR3 loop reads CASSSTGPSRVQETQYF. CDR3 DNA sequence: TGTGCCAGCAGTTCGACCGGACCCAGTCGCGTCCAAGAGACCCAGTACTTC.

This clonotype was found many times. J is TRBJ2-7 and V is TRBV28; TRBD2 agrees at 14 bases. V lost 6 bases to trimming and J lost 0 bases; unmatched junction nucleotides: 7. The germline V gene has CDR1 MDHEN and CDR2 SYDVKM. This CDR3 is built from 17 residues. The CDR3 DNA is TGTGCCAGCAGGGTCCCCGGGACTAGCGGGAGCTCCTACGAGCAGTACTTC. Translating it yields CASRVPGTSGSSYEQYF.

The sample holds a few counts of this clonotype. V is TRBV20-1 and J is TRBJ2-1; 13 bases fit TRBD2. V lost 5 bases and J lost 10; bases outside the gene matches: 8. Germline V gene data show CDR1 as DFQATT and CDR2 as SNEGSKA (reference sequence). The CDR3 runs 14 residues. The CDR3 nucleotides are TGCAGTGCTGTAGGACTAGCGGGAGCAGGAGAGCAGTTCTTC. Translated, it gives CSAVGLAGAGEQFF.

The V call is TRBV20-1, the J call TRBJ1-1; no reliable D call. CDR3 length equals 11 residues. Per germline, CDR1 DFQATT and CDR2 SNEGSKA (reference sequence). The V gene lost 5 bases and the J gene lost 7 bases, with 11 bases spanning the gap. DNA for the CDR3: TGCAGTGCTGCAACCGGGATTGAAGCTTTCTTT. Protein product: CSAATGIEAFF.

This clonotype was observed many times. The rearrangement joins TRBV6-1 to TRBJ1-4, with D possibly TRBD1 on 5 matching bases. Germline V gene data show CDR1 as MNHNS and CDR2 as SASEGT. The CDR3 sequence is 15 residues long. V lost 5 bases, J lost 6 bases, and 16 bases lay in between. CDR3 nucleotide sequence: TGTGCCAGCAGTTTTTCCCAGGGTGGGGATGAAAAACTGTTTTTT. Translating it yields CASSFSQGGDEKLFF.

The rearrangement uses TRBV20-1 and TRBJ2-3, with 14 bases fitting TRBD2. The J segment lost 5 bases and the V segment lost 5 bases, leaving 6 bases of the junction unmatched. Germline assignment: CDR1 DFQATT and CDR2 SNEGSKA (reference sequence). The CDR3 covers 15 residues. This CDR3 is CSADGLAGGGDTQYF. The CDR3 DNA reads as TGCAGTGCTGACGGACTAGCGGGAGGTGGAGATACGCAGTATTTT.

V is TRBV15 and J is TRBJ1-2, with D possibly TRBD1 on 6 matching bases. This CDR3 has 15 residues. Germline CDR1 LNHNV, CDR2 YYDKDF (reference sequence). Trimming shortened V by 1 base and J by 5 bases, and 14 bases separated the two germline ends. CDR3 sequence reads: CATSRGKGGQYGYTF. The CDR3 DNA reads as TGTGCCACCAGCAGAGGAAAGGGGGGGCAGTATGGCTACACCTTC. The full variable domain, completed using reference TRBV15 and TRBJ1-2, is DAMVIQNPRYQVTQFGKPVTLSCSQTLNHNVMYWYQQKSSQAPKLLFHYYDKDFNNEADTPDNFQSRRPNTSFCFLDIRSPGLGDTAMYLCATSRGKGGQYGYTFGSGTRLTVV.

This clonotype was seen many times. The genes are TRBV7-8 and TRBJ1-5; 7 nucleotides match TRBD1. Germline V CDR1 and CDR2: SGHVS, FQNEAQ. The CDR3 is made up of 16 amino acids. V was clipped by 3 bases and J by 2 bases; unmatched bases: 7. The CDR3 spells CASSFAGGGGNQPQHF. The CDR3 bases are TGTGCCAGCAGCTTTGCAGGGGGGGGGGGCAATCAGCCCCAGCATTTT.

This clonotype was observed at least ten times. The chain is built from TRBV28 and TRBJ2-7; tentatively, D is TRBD1 (7 bases). V was clipped by 5 bases and J by 4 bases, with 18 bases between them. This CDR3 is built from 15 residues. Germline CDR1 is MDHEN and CDR2 is SYDVKM. The CDR3 spells CASSPPGAGGYEQYF. DNA of the CDR3: TGTGCCAGCAGTCCCCCGGGGGCAGGGGGGTACGAGCAGTACTTC.

This clonotype was counted a few times. CDR3 sequence: CASSFSRVDQPQHF. The CDR3 DNA reads TGTGCCAGCAGTTTTAGCAGGGTGGATCAGCCCCAGCATTTT. The gene calls are TRBV28 and TRBJ1-5, with D possibly matching TRBD1 (5 bases). The CDR3 runs to 14 residues. Deletions cut 3 bases from V and 5 bases from J, with 11 bases between. Germline V lookup: CDR1 MDHEN, CDR2 SYDVKM.

The rearrangement joins TRBV2 to TRBJ1-2; 7 bases map to TRBD1. This CDR3 has 14 residues. CDR1 is SNHLY and CDR2 is FYNNEI in the germline V gene. Trimming cost V 11 bases and J 1 base; bases outside gene matches: 10. CDR3 in DNA: TGTGCCGTCTCCAAAACAGGGGTTAACTATGGCTACACCTTC. Translating gives CAVSKTGVNYGYTF.

V and J are TRBV27 and TRBJ1-2; D remains ambiguous. The V gene's germline CDR1 is MNHEY and CDR2 SMNVEV (reference sequence). The CDR3 covers 12 residues. V gave up 3 bases and J gave up 6 bases, with 8 bases separating them. The DNA of the CDR3 is TGTGCCAGCAGTTTCGGAGGGAATGGCTACACCTTC. This gives the protein CASSFGGNGYTF.

A word on this clonotype: A read error may explain this, as a much larger clone is one base away. The rearrangement joins TRBV7-3 to TRBJ2-5; 8 bases are a match to TRBD2. The CDR3 runs to 17 residues. The germline V gene has CDR1 SGHTA and CDR2 FQGTGA. The ends lost 5 bases at V and 5 bases at J; junction bases unmatched: 16. CDR3 in DNA: TGTGCCAGCAGCCCTTGTCGGTCGGGAGGGCCGGGGGAGACCCAGTACTTC. Its translation is CASSPCRSGGPGETQYF.

This clonotype was recorded many times. This chain connects TRBV6-2 or TRBV6-3 to TRBJ1-5; 9 bases line up with TRBD1. J lost 4 bases, V lost 4 bases, and 8 bases had no gene match. The CDR3 runs to 16 residues. The germline V gene has CDR1 MNHEY and CDR2 SVGEGT. CDR3 coding DNA: TGTGCCAGCAGTTCTACCAACAGGGGGCAAAATCAGCCCCAGCATTTT. Its protein is CASSSTNRGQNQPQHF.

This clonotype was observed a handful of times. V and J are TRBV6-2 or TRBV6-3 and TRBJ2-1, with D perhaps TRBD2 (5 bases). The CDR3 sequence is 15 residues long. V dropped 7 bases and J dropped 4 bases, with 17 bases sitting between them. CDR1 is MNHEY and CDR2 is SVGEGT in the germline V gene. CDR3 DNA sequence: TGTGCCAGCAACCCGGTGGACTCTCGGTACAATGAGCAGTTCTTC. Its translation: CASNPVDSRYNEQFF.